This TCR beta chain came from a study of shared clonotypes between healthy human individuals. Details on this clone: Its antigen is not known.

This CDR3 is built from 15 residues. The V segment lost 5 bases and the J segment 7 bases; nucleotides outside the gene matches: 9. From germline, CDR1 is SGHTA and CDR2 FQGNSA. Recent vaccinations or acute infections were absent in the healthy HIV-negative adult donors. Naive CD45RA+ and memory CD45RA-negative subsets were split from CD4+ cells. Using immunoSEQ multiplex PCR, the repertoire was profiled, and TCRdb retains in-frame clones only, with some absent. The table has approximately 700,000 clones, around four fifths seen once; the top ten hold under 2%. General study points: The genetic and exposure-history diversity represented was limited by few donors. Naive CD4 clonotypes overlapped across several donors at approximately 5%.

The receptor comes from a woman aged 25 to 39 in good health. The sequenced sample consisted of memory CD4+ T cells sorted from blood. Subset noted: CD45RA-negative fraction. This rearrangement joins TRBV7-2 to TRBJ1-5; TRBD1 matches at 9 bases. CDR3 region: CASSGGQGQQQPQHF. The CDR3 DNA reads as TGTGCCAGCAGCGGGGGACAGGGTCAGCAGCAGCCCCAGCATTTT.